What follows are 25 T cell receptor beta chains derived from one specimen sequenced in a study of human T cells and chemical hapten exposure. MiXCR was run by TCRdb on the RACE reads, yielding one entry per CDR3 protein. The top ten hold more than 5.5% of the sample, which has 350,000 to 400,000 distinct CDR3 sequences, around 6% seen once. Sample time point: patch test 2, 6 weeks after DPC sensitization. Treatment of the sample: therapeutic diphenylcyclopropenone sensitization with weekly scalp DPC. The material sequenced was whole blood, taken in connection with sensitization to the hapten diphenylcyclopropenone (DPC). All receptors come from a woman under 30 with alopecia areata. Some clones in this sample may be carry-over from other donors' samples.

This chain uses TRBV4-2 with TRBJ1-2; 8 bases are a match to TRBD1. This CDR3 is built from 16 residues. Germline V gene lookup returns CDR1 LGHNA and CDR2 YNFKEQ. V lost 2 bases to trimming and J lost 4 bases; unmatched junction nucleotides: 9. DNA for the CDR3: TGTGCCAGCAGCCAATATCCGGGACAGGAGTTCTATGGCTACACCTTC. This encodes CASSQYPGQEFYGYTF.

This clonotype was seen only a few times. This chain uses TRBV7-8 with TRBJ2-7, with D possibly being TRBD2 (5 bases). V was pared by 1 base and J by 3 bases, with 10 bases between. Germline V CDR1 and CDR2: SGHVS, FQNEAQ. This CDR3 contains 14 residues. CDR3 nucleotide sequence: TGTGCCAGCAGCTTAGGTGAGGGTAACTACGAGCAGTACTTC. Amino acid sequence: CASSLGEGNYEQYF.

This clonotype was detected only a few times. V is TRBV5-1 and J is TRBJ2-5; no clear D gene. Germline lookup yields CDR1 SGHRS and CDR2 YFSETQ. V was pared by 0 bases and J by 3 bases, with 6 bases between. The CDR3 length is 13 residues. The CDR3 loop is CASSLVQEETQYF. The DNA for the CDR3 is TGCGCCAGCAGCTTGGTTCAAGAAGAGACCCAGTACTTC.

The sample holds a few counts of this clonotype. The rearrangement links TRBV10-3 to TRBJ2-2; 8 positions match TRBD1. Trimming took 6 bases from V and 2 from J; bases not matched to a gene: 8. Germline CDR1 and CDR2: ENHRY and SYGVKD. This CDR3 spans 16 amino acids. The CDR3 coding sequence is TGTGCCATCAGGGATGCAGGACAGGGTAACACCGGGGAGCTGTTTTTT. This translates into CAIRDAGQGNTGELFF.

This clonotype was counted many times. This chain uses TRBV7-9 with TRBJ1-4, with 10 bases that match TRBD1. The trim removed 3 bases at V and 0 bases at J, leaving 4 bases unmatched. The CDR3 covers 17 residues. The germline CDR1 and CDR2 sequences are SEHNR and FQNEAQ (reference sequence). CDR3 nucleotides: TGTGCCAGCAGCTTGACAGGGGGCCCTGCAACTAATGAAAAACTGTTTTTT. Amino acid sequence: CASSLTGGPATNEKLFF. Full variable domain (rest looked up from reference TRBV7-9 and TRBJ1-4): DTGVSQNPRHKITKRGQNVTFRCDPISEHNRLYWYRQTLGQGPEFLTYFQNEAQLEKSRLLSDRFSAERPKGSFSTLEIQRTEQGDSAMYLCASSLTGGPATNEKLFFGSGTQLSVL.

The chain is built from TRBV4-3 and TRBJ2-7; D call uncertain. The CDR3 is 13 amino acids. Per germline, CDR1 LGHNA and CDR2 YSLEER. V dropped 4 bases and J dropped 3 bases, with 10 bases sitting between them. The CDR3 loop is CASSRGEGYEQYF. The CDR3, as DNA: TGCGCCAGCAGCCGAGGAGAAGGCTACGAGCAGTACTTC.

The chain carries TRBV9 and TRBJ2-2; D remains ambiguous. CDR1 is SGDLS, CDR2 YYNGEE, per germline. With 4 bases removed from V and 1 base from J, the gap between germline ends came to 11 bases. The CDR3 sequence is 15 residues long. CDR3 coding DNA: TGTGCCAGCAGCCCAACGACGGGGAACACCGGGGAGCTGTTTTTT. This gives the protein CASSPTTGNTGELFF.

This clonotype was detected a few times. The chain uses TRBV24-1 and TRBJ2-3; D uncertain. The germline V gene encodes CDR1 KGHDR and CDR2 SFDVKD. Trimming took 5 bases from V and 0 from J, leaving 5 bases between them. The CDR3 runs 13 residues. CDR3 sequence: CATSARSTDTQYF. CDR3 bases: TGTGCCACCAGTGCCCGAAGCACAGATACGCAGTATTTT.

This clonotype was found a few times. J is TRBJ1-1 and V is TRBV15; D gene uncertain. Trimming removed 2 bases from V and 6 bases from J, with 13 bases in between. The CDR3 runs to 14 residues. Germline CDR1 and CDR2: LNHNV and YYDKDF (reference sequence). This CDR3 is CATSRQVAGAEAFF. CDR3 DNA sequence: TGTGCCACCAGCAGACAGGTGGCGGGCGCTGAAGCTTTCTTT. Complete variable domain (other parts from reference TRBV15 and TRBJ1-1): DAMVIQNPRYQVTQFGKPVTLSCSQTLNHNVMYWYQQKSSQAPKLLFHYYDKDFNNEADTPDNFQSRRPNTSFCFLDIRSPGLGDTAMYLCATSRQVAGAEAFFGQGTRLTVV.

This clonotype has a handful of counts. The chain employs TRBV4-2 and TRBJ1-1; 8 bases agree with TRBD1. Trimming removed 4 bases from V and 5 bases from J; junction bases left unmatched: 6. The CDR3 extends over 14 amino acids. Germline assignment: CDR1 LGHNA and CDR2 YNFKEQ. CDR3: CASSLPDRGTEAFF. CDR3 DNA sequence: TGTGCCAGCAGCCTACCTGACAGGGGAACTGAAGCTTTCTTT.

Ten or more counts support this clonotype. J is TRBJ2-3 and V is TRBV5-1, with 11 bases lining up with TRBD2. Per the germline V gene, CDR1 is SGHRS and CDR2 is YFSETQ. This CDR3 is 19 amino acids long. V lost 2 bases, J lost 3 bases, and 14 bases stayed unmatched. CDR3 coding DNA: TGCGCCAGCAGCTTTCGCACGACTAGCGGGGCCCCGAAAACAGATACGCAGTATTTT. It specifies CASSFRTTSGAPKTDTQYF.

This clonotype was observed many times. The chain links TRBV10-3 to TRBJ1-2; D is perhaps TRBD1 (6 bases). Germline assignment: CDR1 ENHRY and CDR2 SYGVKD. CDR3 length: 13 residues. The V and J ends lost 6 bases and 4 bases respectively, with 12 bases between them. CDR3 in amino acids: CAISREGVYGYTF. CDR3 coding DNA: TGTGCCATCAGCCGGGAGGGGGTCTATGGCTACACCTTC.

The chain carries TRBV14 and TRBJ2-4; D uncertain. Germline CDR1 SGHDN, CDR2 FVKESK. The germline V and J ends were trimmed by 1 base and 0 bases, with 7 bases remaining between them. The CDR3 covers 15 residues. The CDR3 loop reads CASSQGSLAKNIQYF. CDR3 bases: TGTGCCAGCAGCCAAGGCAGTTTAGCCAAAAACATTCAGTACTTC.

This clonotype occurred many times. The rearrangement joins TRBV27 to TRBJ2-1, with 8 bases matching TRBD1. The germline CDR1 and CDR2 sequences are MNHEY and SMNVEV (reference sequence). The CDR3 consists of 14 residues. Germline trimming cut 7 bases from V and 8 bases from J; bases unmatched to any gene: 10. CDR3 nucleotides: TGTGCCAGCACGGGGCAGGGGGCTTCGGATGAGCAGTTCTTC. This codes for CASTGQGASDEQFF.

This clonotype was counted a few times. The rearrangement uses TRBV7-8 and TRBJ1-6; 7 positions match TRBD1. Per germline, CDR1 SGHVS and CDR2 FQNEAQ. V gave up 0 bases and J gave up 8 bases; unmatched junction bases: 10. The CDR3 is 17 amino acids. The CDR3 sequence is CASSLARQGGRYSPLHF. CDR3 in DNA: TGTGCCAGCAGCTTAGCCCGACAGGGAGGGCGTTATTCACCCCTCCACTTT.

J is TRBJ2-7 and V is TRBV9, with D perhaps assigned TRBD1 or TRBD2 (6 bases each). The CDR3 has 15 residues. Germline V gene data show CDR1 as SGDLS and CDR2 as YYNGEE. V was trimmed by 0 bases and J by 3 bases, leaving 13 bases between them. The DNA for the CDR3 is TGTGCCAGCAGCGTAGTCCCGGGGGCGGTCTACGAGCAGTACTTC. Its translation is CASSVVPGAVYEQYF.

This clonotype has only a few counts. This rearrangement joins TRBV20-1 to TRBJ2-3, with 7 bases identical to TRBD2. With V trimmed by 5 bases and J by 0 bases, 14 bases remained unmatched. The CDR3 is 17 residues long. Germline-derived CDR1 and CDR2 are DFQATT and SNEGSKA (reference sequence). The CDR3 loop is CSAATGGGFTSTDTQYF. CDR3 nucleotide sequence: TGCAGTGCTGCGACTGGCGGGGGATTCACTAGCACAGATACGCAGTATTTT.

This clonotype was seen a few times. This chain joins TRBV19 and TRBJ2-3; D is unclear. CDR1 is LNHDA, CDR2 SQIVND, per germline (reference sequence). V lost 4 bases, J lost 4 bases, and 9 bases lay in between. CDR3 length: 13 residues. The CDR3 DNA sequence: TGTGCCAGTAGTAGGCGGAGATCAGATACGCAGTATTTT. Translation gives CASSRRRSDTQYF.

The table lists this clonotype with many counts. The chain links TRBV5-6 to TRBJ1-1; possibly TRBD1 for D (5 bases). The CDR3 contains 12 residues. Trimming shortened V by 2 bases and J by 10 bases, and 12 bases separated the two germline ends. Germline V CDR1 and CDR2: SGHDT, YYEEEE. The CDR3 DNA follows: TGTGCCAGCAGCTTTCAAGGGACGGGAGCTTTCTTT. Protein: CASSFQGTGAFF.

At least ten counts were recorded for this clonotype. The V gene is TRBV6-4, the J gene TRBJ1-1, with no clear D. With 0 bases removed from V and 4 bases from J, the gap between germline ends came to 12 bases. The CDR3 has 15 amino acids. Germline values: CDR1 MRHNA, CDR2 SNTAGT. The CDR3 reads CASSDSMGGGTEAFF. The CDR3 nucleotides read TGTGCCAGCAGTGACTCGATGGGAGGCGGCACTGAAGCTTTCTTT.

This chain links TRBV27 with TRBJ2-1; tentatively, D is TRBD2 (5 bases). The V and J ends lost 4 bases and 6 bases respectively, with 13 bases between them. Germline lookup yields CDR1 MNHEY and CDR2 SMNVEV (reference sequence). There are 14 residues in the CDR3. The CDR3 bases are TGTGCCAGCAGTTATCAACCGACTATCAATGAGCAGTTCTTC. It specifies CASSYQPTINEQFF.

This clonotype was found a few times. J is TRBJ2-1 and V is TRBV9; 7 nucleotides match TRBD2. The CDR3 contains 15 residues. Germline-derived CDR1 and CDR2 are SGDLS and YYNGEE. V trimming: 4 bases; J trimming: 4 bases; junction bases outside the gene matches: 8. CDR3 region: CASSPRLAMYNEQFF. CDR3 DNA: TGTGCCAGCAGCCCCAGACTAGCCATGTACAATGAGCAGTTCTTC.

This clonotype appeared many times. This chain links TRBV29-1 with TRBJ1-1; TRBD1 is a possible D gene (5 bases). Germline-derived CDR1 and CDR2 are SQVTM and ANQGSEA. Trimming removed 6 bases from V and 0 bases from J, with 11 bases in between. This CDR3 has 13 residues. The CDR3 DNA sequence: TGCAGCGTGGTAGACAGCGTGAACACTGAAGCTTTCTTT. Its protein is CSVVDSVNTEAFF. Full variable domain (rest looked up from reference TRBV29-1 and TRBJ1-1): SAVISQKPSRDICQRGTSLTIQCQVDSQVTMMFWYRQQPGQSLTLIATANQGSEATYESGFVIDKFPISRPNLTFSTLTVSNMSPEDSSIYLCSVVDSVNTEAFFGQGTRLTVV.

The table lists this clonotype with a few counts. The chain employs TRBV2 and TRBJ1-4; D remains ambiguous. This CDR3 has 19 residues. The germline V gene has CDR1 SNHLY and CDR2 FYNNEI. Trimming stripped 0 bases from V and 0 bases from J, with 17 bases between. The DNA of the CDR3 is TGTGCCAGCAGTGAAGCGCTTTCGGCAGCAATTTCAACTAATGAAAAACTGTTTTTT. Translated: CASSEALSAAISTNEKLFF.

This clonotype came up many times. The chain has TRBV9 and TRBJ2-1; D is uncertain. The length of the CDR3 is 13 residues. Germline V gene data show CDR1 as SGDLS and CDR2 as YYNGEE. Trimming shortened V by 0 bases and J by 8 bases, and 9 bases separated the two germline ends. CDR3 sequence reads: CASSVAPTDEQFF. CDR3 coding DNA: TGTGCCAGCAGCGTAGCCCCTACGGATGAGCAGTTCTTC.